A single sample is the source of the 13 T cell receptor beta chains below, sequenced in a study of blood T cells in healthy people across ages. With a J-beta primer mix and a sample-barcoded 5' primer, a second PCR ran roughly 6 to 11 cycles. TCRdb re-analysed the 5' RACE reads in MiXCR, keeping a single row per CDR3 protein. Of 1.5 million to 2 million distinct CDR3 sequences in the sample, roughly a third were seen once. The sample was blood. The receptors were gathered from a woman between 25 and 40 years old in good health.

As for this clonotype: Lacking the conserved final phenylalanine or tryptophan, this CDR3 likely reflects a read error. J is TRBJ1-5 and V is TRBV7-6; 7 bases fit TRBD1. The V segment lost 5 bases and the J segment 0 bases; nucleotides outside the gene matches: 10. Germline CDR1 reads SGHVS; CDR2 reads FNYEAQ. This CDR3 is 17 amino acids long. CDR3 DNA sequence: TGTGCCAGCAGCCCCGGGACAGTGGATAATAGCAATCAGCCCCAGCATGTT. Translated, it gives CASSPGTVDNSNQPQHV.

The chain recombines TRBV3-1 with TRBJ2-7; 10 nucleotides line up with TRBD1. Looked up from germline, CDR1 is LGHDT and CDR2 is YNNKEL (reference sequence). The V segment lost 2 bases and the J segment 1 base; nucleotides outside the gene matches: 5. The CDR3 loop spans 16 amino acids. CDR3 residues: CASSQRGQGFSYEQYF. Here the CDR3 DNA reads TGTGCCAGCAGCCAACGGGGACAGGGGTTTTCCTACGAGCAGTACTTC.

With regard to this clonotype: One end of the junction does not line up with germline, which may come from a read error. The chain links TRBV5-1 to TRBJ2-5; no clear D. Germline assignment: CDR1 SGHRS and CDR2 YFSETQ. The CDR3 loop spans 16 amino acids. CDR3 DNA: TGCGTCAGCAGCCTCGAGAGAGGCCTACACCAAGAGACCCAGTACTTC. The encoded protein is CVSSLERGLHQETQYF.

This clonotype came up many times. The gene calls are TRBV6-5 and TRBJ2-7; TRBD1 matches 9 bases. The CDR3 is 14 residues long. Trimming took 3 bases from V and 2 from J; bases not matched to a gene: 2. Germline loops: CDR1 MNHEY, CDR2 SVGAGI. The DNA for the CDR3 is TGTGCCAGCAGTTATGGGACAGGGACCTACGAGCAGTACTTC. This translates into CASSYGTGTYEQYF.

This clonotype was found a few times. V and J are TRBV2 and TRBJ2-2; D ambiguous. The CDR3 has 13 residues. CDR1 is SNHLY, CDR2 FYNNEI, per germline. Trimming left V 5 bases short and J 4 bases short, with 8 bases between. CDR3 nucleotide sequence: TGTGCCAGCAGTACCCTCCCCACCGGGGAGCTGTTTTTT. This sequence encodes CASSTLPTGELFF. The full variable domain, in which reference TRBV2 and TRBJ2-2 provide the parts outside the CDR3, is EPEVTQTPSHQVTQMGQEVILRCVPISNHLYFYWYRQILGQKVEFLVSFYNNEISEKSEIFDDQFSVERPDGSNFTLKIRSTKLEDSAMYFCASSTLPTGELFFGEGSRLTVL.

This chain connects TRBV27 to TRBJ2-5; D possibly matches TRBD1 or TRBD2 (5 bases each). Germline CDR1 is MNHEY and CDR2 is SMNVEV (reference sequence). With 0 bases removed from V and 4 bases from J, the gap between germline ends came to 9 bases. This CDR3 is built from 14 residues. The chain's CDR3 is CASSLSLGGETQYF. DNA of the CDR3: TGTGCCAGCAGTTTATCGCTTGGGGGAGAGACCCAGTACTTC.

The sample holds many counts of this clonotype. The chain carries TRBV20-1 and TRBJ1-2, with D possibly matching TRBD1 (5 bases). The germline V gene encodes CDR1 DFQATT and CDR2 SNEGSKA (reference sequence). This CDR3 has 13 residues. V lost 4 bases, J lost 11 bases, and 20 bases lay in between. CDR3 amino acids: CSATIQGRLLYTF. As DNA, the CDR3 is TGCAGTGCTACTATCCAGGGAAGGCTCCTGTACACCTTC.

This clonotype was detected ten times or more. The V and J genes are TRBV27 and TRBJ1-1; D remains ambiguous. This CDR3 is 15 amino acids long. Deletions cut 0 bases from V and 5 bases from J, with 13 bases between. Germline CDR1 is MNHEY and CDR2 is SMNVEV (reference sequence). This CDR3 is CASSLSQLGSTEAFF. CDR3 DNA: TGTGCCAGCAGTTTATCCCAGCTGGGTTCGACTGAAGCTTTCTTT.

The rearrangement joins TRBV6-5 to TRBJ2-3, with 11 positions matching TRBD2. The V and J ends lost 3 bases and 4 bases, in that order; junction bases with no gene match: 12. The germline gives CDR1 MNHEY, CDR2 SVGAGI. This CDR3 region has 18 residues. The CDR3 protein is CASSYKVLAGGPSDTQYF. Written as DNA, the CDR3 is TGTGCCAGCAGTTATAAGGTTTTAGCGGGAGGGCCCTCAGATACGCAGTATTTT.

This chain connects TRBV20-1 to TRBJ2-5; D is unresolved. The J call is uncertain, as TRBJ2-7 better fits the DNA end. This CDR3 contains 14 residues. CDR1 and CDR2 from the germline V gene are DFQATT and SNEGSKA (reference sequence). The CDR3 region is CSARDNSAQYEQYF. The CDR3 coding sequence is TGCAGTGCTAGAGATAACAGTGCCCAATACGAGCAGTACTTC.

This clonotype was recorded a few times. The chain employs TRBV7-2 and TRBJ2-3; TRBD2 might be the D (5 bases). CDR3 length: 15 amino acids. With 4 bases removed from V and 4 bases from J, the gap between germline ends came to 15 bases. Germline loops: CDR1 SGHTA, CDR2 FQGNSA. The CDR3 bases are TGTGCCAGCAGCTCCCTACTAGTTAATGCAGATACGCAGTATTTT. Protein sequence: CASSSLLVNADTQYF.

The chain uses TRBV21-1 and TRBJ2-7; the table calls TRBD1, which could not be checked here. TRBV21-1 is a pseudogene locus. The length of the CDR3 is 16 residues. CDR3 region: CASSPDRGPPSYEQYF. The DNA of the CDR3 is TGTGCCAGCAGTCCGGACAGGGGTCCTCCGAGCTACGAGCAGTACTTC.

This clonotype was picked up many times. CDR3 amino acids: CASSATTGYGYTF. The CDR3 DNA follows: TGCGCCAGCAGCGCTACTACAGGGTATGGCTACACCTTC. V usage is TRBV5-1 and J usage is TRBJ1-2; tentative D call: TRBD1 (6 bases). The V end lost 4 bases, the J end lost 5 bases, and 12 bases lay between the germline ends. The CDR3 is 13 amino acids. Per the germline V gene, CDR1 is SGHRS and CDR2 is YFSETQ.